The 26 T cell receptor beta chains below all came from one sample that was sequenced in a study of blood T cell repertoires in COVID-19 (dated by TCRdb to about 2020). Library preparation employed the immunoSEQ multiplex PCR assay. The source is immuneACCESS, and TCRdb retained only in-frame sequences with V and J called. Part of the clones is not carried over; for the studies checked, unresolved V genes explain less than half of this, and the remainder is unexplained. In all, the sample holds approximately 290,000 clones, and 75% to 90% of those were seen once. Around 0.8% of the sample lies in the top ten. Sequencing used peripheral blood. The receptors here all came from a man aged 30-40 years with acute or convalescent COVID-19.

This chain connects TRBV18 to TRBJ2-5; 8 bases are shared with TRBD1. V lost 3 bases to trimming and J lost 3 bases; unmatched junction nucleotides: 6. This CDR3 comprises 15 residues. The germline V gene has CDR1 KGHSH and CDR2 LQKENI. The CDR3 DNA reads TGTGCCAGCTCACCGCGCAGGGGGCGGGAAGAGACCCAGTACTTC. Protein product: CASSPRRGREETQYF.

Written as DNA, the CDR3 is TGTGCCAGCAGTGTCCAGGGGAATTGGTACTATGGCTACACCTTC. Its protein product is CASSVQGNWYYGYTF. The J gene is TRBJ1-2, the V gene TRBV28; TRBD1 is a possible D gene (6 bases). The germline gives CDR1 MDHEN, CDR2 SYDVKM. The CDR3 covers 15 residues. Deletions cut 5 bases from V and 3 bases from J, with 16 bases between.

The chain combines TRBV2 with TRBJ2-1, with 10 bases that match TRBD2. Per germline, CDR1 SNHLY and CDR2 FYNNEI. The J segment lost 6 bases and the V segment lost 4 bases, leaving 6 bases of the junction unmatched. This CDR3 contains 15 residues. CDR3 sequence: CASSAERGGSNEQFF. The CDR3 coding sequence is TGTGCCAGCAGTGCCGAGCGGGGGGGCTCCAATGAGCAGTTCTTC.

J is TRBJ1-1 and V is TRBV7-9; D unresolved. This CDR3 contains 14 residues. Germline V gene lookup returns CDR1 SEHNR and CDR2 FQNEAQ (reference sequence). The ends were cut back, 2 bases at V and 1 base at J, with 8 bases in the middle. CDR3 residues: CASSLMAENTEAFF. In DNA, the CDR3 is TGTGCCAGCAGCTTAATGGCAGAGAACACTGAAGCTTTCTTT.

This chain joins TRBV20-1 and TRBJ1-5; D gene ambiguous. This CDR3 is 15 amino acids long. Germline-derived CDR1 and CDR2 are DFQATT and SNEGSKA (reference sequence). Trimming took 3 bases from V and 1 from J, leaving 13 bases between them. The DNA of the CDR3 is TGCAGTGCTAGTAGTAGTGGGCAGAGCAATCAGCCCCAGCATTTT. Residues: CSASSSGQSNQPQHF.

The chain recombines TRBV27 with TRBJ2-7, with TRBD2 matching over 9 bases. With V trimmed by 3 bases and J by 4 bases, 1 base remained unmatched. Germline V lookup: CDR1 MNHEY, CDR2 SMNVEV (reference sequence). The CDR3 runs to 13 residues. CDR3 loop: CASSLRGGYEQYF. CDR3 sequence (DNA): TGTGCCAGCAGTTTGCGGGGGGGGTACGAGCAGTACTTC.

This chain joins TRBV28 and TRBJ2-1; a weak D match, TRBD2 (5 bases). Per germline, CDR1 MDHEN and CDR2 SYDVKM. The CDR3 is 14 residues long. Trimming removed 10 bases from V and 0 bases from J, with 13 bases in between. CDR3 in amino acids: CAICSVYSYNEQFF. In nucleotides, the CDR3 is TGTGCCATCTGTAGCGTTTACTCCTACAATGAGCAGTTCTTC.

The J gene is TRBJ1-1, the V gene TRBV5-1; no clear D. V lost 0 bases and J 4 bases, leaving 13 bases between the germline ends. The CDR3 runs to 15 residues. Per the germline V gene, CDR1 is SGHRS and CDR2 is YFSETQ. The CDR3 nucleotides are TGCGCCAGCAGCTTGGGTGCGGGTGGCGGCACTGAAGCTTTCTTT. Encoded protein: CASSLGAGGGTEAFF.

This chain joins TRBV7-8 and TRBJ2-1; 11 nucleotides match TRBD2. Germline trimming cut 1 base from V and 7 bases from J; bases unmatched to any gene: 3. Germline V CDR1 and CDR2: SGHVS, FQNEAQ. The CDR3 is made up of 15 amino acids. The CDR3 nucleotides read TGTGCCAGCAGCTTAGGACTAGCGGGGACTAATGAGCAGTTCTTC. Encoded protein: CASSLGLAGTNEQFF.

The gene calls are TRBV5-4 and TRBJ1-6; D is ambiguous. The germline V gene has CDR1 SGHNT and CDR2 YYREEE (reference sequence). This CDR3 comprises 10 residues. The V end was cut by 9 bases, the J end by 8 bases, with 6 bases between. For the CDR3, the DNA is TGTGCCACGGGAGATTCACCCCTCCACTTT. Translating gives CATGDSPLHF.

The table lists this clone with a count of one. The V call is TRBV10-3, the J call TRBJ1-5, with TRBD1 as a possible D gene (6 bases). V was shortened by 4 bases and J by 11 bases, with 15 bases between the two germline ends. CDR1 is ENHRY and CDR2 is SYGVKD in the germline V gene. The CDR3 has 13 residues. CDR3 coding DNA: TGTGCCATCAGTGGCAGGGGAGAGGAGTCCCAGCATTTT. It translates to CAISGRGEESQHF.

The genes are TRBV12-3 or TRBV12-4 and TRBJ2-5; tentatively, D is TRBD1 (5 bases). V was clipped by 3 bases and J by 6 bases, with 11 bases between them. This CDR3 comprises 13 residues. CDR3 amino acids: CASSLDQGQTQYF. As DNA, the CDR3 is TGTGCCAGCAGTTTGGATCAGGGTCAGACCCAGTACTTC.

This clone was seen a handful of times. Other DNA sequences in this specimen translate into the identical CDR3. The V and J genes are TRBV6-1 and TRBJ2-1, with 8 positions matching TRBD2. CDR1 MNHNS and CDR2 SASEGT come from the germline V gene. There are 15 residues in the CDR3. V lost 1 base, J lost 4 bases, and 3 bases stayed unmatched. The CDR3: CASSEGLARYNEQFF. CDR3 bases: TGTGCCAGCAGTGAAGGACTAGCGAGGTACAATGAGCAGTTCTTC.

The chain recombines TRBV11-2 with TRBJ2-1; 13 bases match TRBD2. The CDR3 contains 17 residues. The J segment lost 7 bases and the V segment lost 4 bases, leaving 10 bases of the junction unmatched. The germline V gene has CDR1 SGHAT and CDR2 FQNNGV. The CDR3 DNA is TGTGCCAGCAGCTCAAGGCGGACTAGCGGGAGCGTAAATGAGCAGTTCTTC. Residues: CASSSRRTSGSVNEQFF. The full variable domain, its missing parts supplied by reference TRBV11-2 and TRBJ2-1, is EAGVAQSPRYKIIEKRQSVAFWCNPISGHATLYWYQQILGQGPKLLIQFQNNGVVDDSQLPKDRFSAERLKGVDSTLKIQPAKLEDSAVYLCASSSRRTSGSVNEQFFGPGTRLTVL.

The V gene is TRBV19, the J gene TRBJ1-1; tentative D call: TRBD1 (6 bases). V was pared by 3 bases and J by 5 bases, with 16 bases between. Germline V gives CDR1 LNHDA, CDR2 SQIVND (reference sequence). This CDR3 contains 15 residues. The CDR3 DNA reads TGTGCCAGTAGTATCTTGGACAGAGGTGAGACTGAAGCTTTCTTT. Translation: CASSILDRGETEAFF.

V gene TRBV7-9 combines with J gene TRBJ2-3; the match to TRBD2 covers 10 bases. Germline CDR1 SEHNR, CDR2 FQNEAQ (reference sequence). The CDR3 runs to 17 residues. Trimming cost V 6 bases and J 3 bases; bases outside gene matches: 12. CDR3 region: CASRYTPTSGETDTQYF. DNA for the CDR3: TGTGCCAGCAGGTATACCCCCACTAGCGGGGAAACAGATACGCAGTATTTT.

This clone showed up just a few times. The CDR3 region has the DNA TGCGCCAGCAGCTTGATTGGGACAAAGGGTGACGGCTACACCTTC. Translating gives CASSLIGTKGDGYTF. The genes are TRBV5-1 and TRBJ1-2; maybe TRBD1 (6 bases). Germline V gene lookup returns CDR1 SGHRS and CDR2 YFSETQ. This CDR3 is built from 15 residues. The V gene lost 1 base and the J gene lost 8 bases, with 18 bases spanning the gap. Full variable domain (remainder filled in from reference TRBV5-1 and TRBJ1-2): KAGVTQTPRYLIKTRGQQVTLSCSPISGHRSVSWYQQTPGQGLQFLFEYFSETQRNKGNFPGRFSGRQFSNSRSEMNVSTLELGDSALYLCASSLIGTKGDGYTFGSGTRLTVV.

This clone was recorded once. The V call is TRBV29-1, the J call TRBJ2-7; 9 nucleotides match TRBD2. CDR3 length: 15 residues. From germline, CDR1 is SQVTM and CDR2 ANQGSEA. Trimming at V came to 4 bases and at J to 1 base, leaving 8 bases not matched to a gene. CDR3 in DNA: TGCAGCGTTGGGCCGGGGAGCGGGAGGTCCTACGAGCAGTACTTC. It specifies CSVGPGSGRSYEQYF.

This chain uses TRBV5-1 with TRBJ2-3; TRBD2 matches at 9 bases. V was clipped by 0 bases and J by 6 bases; unmatched bases: 8. The CDR3 has 16 residues. Germline CDR1 and CDR2: SGHRS and YFSETQ. CDR3 protein: CASSLEGLAIGDTQYF. Written as DNA, the CDR3 is TGCGCCAGCAGCTTGGAGGGACTAGCTATCGGGGATACGCAGTATTTT.

The genes are TRBV7-2 and TRBJ2-7; possible D gene TRBD2, 6 bases. The CDR3 extends over 15 amino acids. The germline V gene encodes CDR1 SGHTA and CDR2 FQGNSA. Between the trimmed V and J ends, which lost 2 bases and 3 bases, there was a span of 14 bases. CDR3 bases: TGTGCCAGCAGCTTATGGGGCGGGGTCCTCTACGAGCAGTACTTC. It is translated as CASSLWGGVLYEQYF.

The chain combines TRBV7-8 with TRBJ2-5; D unclear. The length of the CDR3 is 15 residues. Trimming stripped 1 base from V and 2 bases from J, with 11 bases between. Germline V lookup: CDR1 SGHVS, CDR2 FQNEAQ. The CDR3 DNA follows: TGTGCCAGCAGCTTAGGAACTTTCATGCAAGAGACCCAGTACTTC. It encodes CASSLGTFMQETQYF.

This chain links TRBV9 with TRBJ2-1, with D possibly being TRBD1 (6 bases). Germline V lookup: CDR1 SGDLS, CDR2 YYNGEE. CDR3 size: 16 residues. With 2 bases removed from V and 6 bases from J, the gap between germline ends came to 18 bases. The CDR3 here is CASSVGWGLEGNEQFF. DNA of the CDR3: TGTGCCAGCAGCGTTGGGTGGGGGCTTGAGGGCAATGAGCAGTTCTTC.

This chain joins TRBV25-1 and TRBJ1-6, with TRBD1 as a possible D gene (5 bases). This CDR3 is built from 14 residues. The V and J ends lost 6 bases and 9 bases respectively, with 15 bases between them. CDR1 and CDR2 from the germline V gene are MGHDK and SYGVNS. The chain's CDR3 is CASSEQGALSPLHF. The CDR3 bases are TGTGCCAGCAGCGAGCAGGGTGCGCTTTCACCCCTCCACTTT.

The chain has TRBV5-1 and TRBJ1-4, with TRBD1 matching 8 bases. Germline CDR1 SGHRS, CDR2 YFSETQ. V shed 0 bases, J shed 7 bases, and the junction held 2 bases outside the gene matches. The CDR3 runs 14 residues. CDR3 coding DNA: TGCGCCAGCAGCTTGGTACAGGGGGGTGAAAAACTGTTTTTT. Translation gives CASSLVQGGEKLFF. Together with reference TRBV5-1 and TRBJ1-4, the CDR3 gives the full variable domain: KAGVTQTPRYLIKTRGQQVTLSCSPISGHRSVSWYQQTPGQGLQFLFEYFSETQRNKGNFPGRFSGRQFSNSRSEMNVSTLELGDSALYLCASSLVQGGEKLFFGSGTQLSVL.

V usage is TRBV10-2 and J usage is TRBJ1-1; tentative D call: TRBD1 (5 bases). CDR1 is WSHSY and CDR2 is SAAADI in the germline V gene. The V and J ends lost 4 bases and 2 bases respectively, with 17 bases between them. The CDR3 extends over 16 amino acids. The CDR3 sequence: CASSVGHGQGNTEAFF. CDR3 nucleotide sequence: TGCGCCAGCAGTGTAGGCCACGGGCAGGGTAACACTGAAGCTTTCTTT.

The chain has TRBV18 and TRBJ1-2; TRBD1 aligns across 9 bases. Germline lookup yields CDR1 KGHSH and CDR2 LQKENI. V lost 5 bases, J lost 2 bases, and 9 bases stayed unmatched. The CDR3 is 16 amino acids. CDR3 protein: CASSTRDGQGNYGYTF. In DNA form, the CDR3 reads TGTGCCAGCTCAACGAGGGACGGACAGGGGAACTATGGCTACACCTTC.